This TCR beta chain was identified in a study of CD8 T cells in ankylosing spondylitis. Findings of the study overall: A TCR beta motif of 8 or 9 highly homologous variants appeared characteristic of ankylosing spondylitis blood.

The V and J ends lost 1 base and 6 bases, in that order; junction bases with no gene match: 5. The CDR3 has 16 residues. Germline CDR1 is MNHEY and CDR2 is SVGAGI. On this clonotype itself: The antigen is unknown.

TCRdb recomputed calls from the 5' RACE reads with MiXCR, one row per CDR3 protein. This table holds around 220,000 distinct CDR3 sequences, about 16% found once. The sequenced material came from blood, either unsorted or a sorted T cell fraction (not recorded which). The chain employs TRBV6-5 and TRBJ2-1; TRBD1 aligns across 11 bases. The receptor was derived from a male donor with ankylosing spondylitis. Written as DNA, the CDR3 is TGTGCCAGCAGTTACTTTCGGACAGGGGGCTTCAATGAGCAGTTCTTC. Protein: CASSYFRTGGFNEQFF.